This T cell receptor beta chain was found in a study of blood T cell repertoires in COVID-19. Study at large: Acute and convalescent COVID-19 specimens originated in the United States, Italy and Spain. PBMCs, B-cell-depleted T cells, or T cells provided the cDNA or gDNA that made up the material.

Allocation to cohorts depended on clinical history reported by the participants. V shed 3 bases, J shed 2 bases, and the junction held 4 bases outside the gene matches. CDR3 length: 16 residues. Germline V gene lookup returns CDR1 SGHAT and CDR2 FQNNGV. Measured with immunoSEQ multiplex PCR; TCRdb has only the in-frame clones, and not every one. The sample has 220,000 or so clones, 75% to 90% seen once. The sample taken for sequencing was PBMCs or T cells enriched from blood (not recorded which). This sequence joins TRBV11-2 and TRBJ2-2; 9 bases agree with TRBD2. The sequence was collected from a woman under 30 in a cohort exposed to, infected with or recovered from COVID-19 (not recorded which). CDR3 loop: CASSFDSGRNTGELFF. Here the CDR3 DNA reads TGTGCCAGCAGCTTCGATAGCGGGAGAAACACCGGGGAGCTGTTTTTT.